Shown below are 21 T cell receptor beta chains from a single sample sequenced in a study of T cells after yellow fever vaccination. TCRdb itself ran the 5' RACE reads through MiXCR, one entry per CDR3 protein. The sample has some 250,000 distinct CDR3 sequences, about 3.7% seen once. This specimen consisted of PBMCs, obtained 15 days after the yellow fever booster vaccination. The receptors here all came from a man younger than 30 who received the YFV17D yellow fever vaccine.

This clonotype was counted many times. The chain employs TRBV4-1 and TRBJ2-5; the D is unclear. From germline, CDR1 is MGHRA and CDR2 YSYEKL. V was trimmed by 0 bases and J by 2 bases, leaving 10 bases between them. The CDR3 is 15 amino acids. The CDR3 nucleotides are TGCGCCAGCAGCCAAGATCTAGGGCTACAAGAGACCCAGTACTTC. Translated, it gives CASSQDLGLQETQYF.

There are a few counts of this clonotype. The rearrangement uses TRBV20-1 and TRBJ2-2; D remains ambiguous. CDR3 length: 15 residues. Trimming stripped 3 bases from V and 0 bases from J, with 11 bases between. Germline-derived CDR1 and CDR2 are DFQATT and SNEGSKA (reference sequence). The CDR3 protein is CSASLLPANTGELFF. The CDR3 DNA reads as TGCAGTGCTAGTCTCTTACCTGCGAACACCGGGGAGCTGTTTTTT.

This CDR3 reads CASSAPGLRSEAFF. DNA for the CDR3: TGTGCCAGTAGCGCTCCCGGGTTGAGGTCTGAAGCTTTCTTT. The V and J genes are TRBV19 and TRBJ1-1; D unresolved. Germline V gene sequence: CDR1 LNHDA, CDR2 SQIVND (reference sequence). Trimming pared 6 bases from V and 6 bases from J, leaving 17 bases between. The CDR3 is 14 amino acids.

Many counts were recorded for this clonotype. The chain couples TRBV12-3 or TRBV12-4 to TRBJ2-1, with 9 bases matching TRBD1. CDR3 length equals 16 residues. The junction had 9 bases not matched to a gene; V was cut back by 4 bases and J by 5 bases. CDR3 in DNA: TGTGCCAGCAGTTCTCTGGGACAGGGAAACGACAATGAGCAGTTCTTC. Amino acid sequence: CASSSLGQGNDNEQFF.

This clonotype was observed many times. The chain is built from TRBV20-1 and TRBJ1-6; TRBD1 matches at 8 bases. V shed 7 bases and J 8 bases; nucleotides not matched to a gene: 13. CDR1 is DFQATT, CDR2 SNEGSKA, per germline (reference sequence). The CDR3 covers 15 residues. In DNA form, the CDR3 reads TGCAGTGGCCAAGACAGGGGCGCCCACGATTCACCCCTCCACTTT. This translates into CSGQDRGAHDSPLHF.

This clonotype came up many times. The chain has TRBV27 and TRBJ2-1; D is uncertain. The CDR3 covers 16 residues. V lost 0 bases to trimming and J lost 2 bases, with 11 bases between them. From germline, CDR1 is MNHEY and CDR2 SMNVEV (reference sequence). The CDR3 DNA is TGTGCCAGCAGTTTATCCCTGCTCTTACCCTACAATGAGCAGTTCTTC. Its translation: CASSLSLLLPYNEQFF.

This clonotype showed up many times. The J gene is TRBJ1-2, the V gene TRBV7-9; 8 bases align to TRBD1. With 1 base clipped from V and 7 bases from J, the junction kept 2 bases outside the gene matches. Germline CDR1 is SEHNR and CDR2 is FQNEAQ (reference sequence). The CDR3 has 13 residues. The CDR3 DNA follows: TGTGCCAGCAGCTTAGAGGACAGGGCTGGCTACACCTTC. This codes for CASSLEDRAGYTF.

This clonotype was seen at least ten times. V and J are TRBV28 and TRBJ2-5; D might be TRBD1 (5 bases). The V and J ends lost 3 bases and 5 bases respectively, with 13 bases between them. The CDR3 has 14 amino acids. The germline V gene encodes CDR1 MDHEN and CDR2 SYDVKM. CDR3 amino acids: CASSFRQTRETQYF. CDR3 nucleotide sequence: TGTGCCAGCAGTTTTCGACAGACACGGGAGACCCAGTACTTC.

This clonotype was observed many times. J is TRBJ1-2 and V is TRBV30, with D possibly TRBD1 on 6 matching bases. V lost 2 bases to trimming and J lost 4 bases, with 11 bases between them. CDR1 and CDR2 (germline): GTSNPN, SVGIG (reference sequence). The CDR3 has 13 residues. The DNA of the CDR3 is TGTGCCTGGAGTCTCACAGGGAGCTATGGCTACACCTTC. Its protein product is CAWSLTGSYGYTF.

This clonotype showed up many times. The chain employs TRBV12-3 or TRBV12-4 and TRBJ2-3; tentative D call: TRBD1 (7 bases). Trimming left V 3 bases short and J 4 bases short, with 14 bases between. CDR3 length: 15 amino acids. DNA of the CDR3: TGTGCCAGCAGTTTTGGTGCGGGACAGTCAGATACGCAGTATTTT. Its protein product is CASSFGAGQSDTQYF.

This clonotype occurred many times. The chain uses TRBV12-3 or TRBV12-4 and TRBJ2-1; D unclear. The CDR3 is 14 amino acids. Trimming took off 2 bases at V and 7 bases at J, with 12 bases between the two ends. CDR3 sequence reads: CASSLTRQENEQFF. The CDR3 nucleotides are TGTGCCAGCAGTTTAACCCGCCAGGAGAATGAGCAGTTCTTC.

This clonotype appeared a few times. The chain uses TRBV30 and TRBJ2-2, with TRBD2 identical over 10 bases. The V gene end was trimmed by 7 bases and the J gene end by 1 base; junction bases not matched to a gene: 15. The CDR3 has 18 residues. Germline-derived CDR1 and CDR2 are GTSNPN and SVGIG (reference sequence). CDR3 nucleotide sequence: TGTGCCTCTAACCTTCCAGCTAGCGGGGGCCAGAACACCGGGGAGCTGTTTTTT. It encodes CASNLPASGGQNTGELFF. The whole variable domain, remainder taken from reference TRBV30 and TRBJ2-2, is SQTIHQWPATLVQPVGSPLSLECTVEGTSNPNLYWYRQAAGRGLQLLFYSVGIGQISSEVPQNLSASRPQDRQFILSSKKLLLSDSGFYLCASNLPASGGQNTGELFFGEGSRLTVL.

There are many counts of this clonotype. V and J are TRBV6-2 or TRBV6-3 and TRBJ1-5; 7 nucleotides match TRBD1. CDR3 size: 14 residues. Germline V lookup: CDR1 MNHEY, CDR2 SVGEGT. The ends lost 6 bases at V and 4 bases at J; junction bases unmatched: 6. CDR3 protein: CASRPTGDNQPQHF. The CDR3 region has the DNA TGTGCCAGCAGACCCACAGGGGATAATCAGCCCCAGCATTTT.

This clonotype showed up many times. The chain couples TRBV20-1 to TRBJ1-2; D uncertain. Deletions cut 5 bases from V and 1 base from J, with 17 bases between. The CDR3 spans 15 residues. CDR1 is DFQATT and CDR2 is SNEGSKA in the germline V gene (reference sequence). CDR3 bases: TGCAGTGCTCCCCACAATGGCAAGGGTAACTATGGCTACACCTTC. It encodes CSAPHNGKGNYGYTF.

This clonotype was recorded a few times. V usage is TRBV14 and J usage is TRBJ1-1, with D maybe TRBD1 (5 bases). Per germline, CDR1 SGHDN and CDR2 FVKESK. Trimming took 2 bases from V and 5 from J, leaving 21 bases between them. The CDR3 has 17 residues. The CDR3 here is CASSQRRRERRFTEAFF. As DNA, the CDR3 is TGTGCCAGCAGCCAACGCCGCAGGGAGAGGCGCTTTACTGAAGCTTTCTTT.

This clonotype was observed at least ten times. The chain uses TRBV7-2 and TRBJ2-5; 9 bases are shared with TRBD1. The CDR3 covers 15 residues. Looked up from germline, CDR1 is SGHTA and CDR2 is FQGNSA. V trimming: 0 bases; J trimming: 5 bases; junction bases outside the gene matches: 4. The CDR3 sequence is CASSLALGTGETQYF. Here the CDR3 DNA reads TGTGCCAGCAGCTTAGCGCTGGGGACAGGGGAGACCCAGTACTTC. The complete variable domain, with remaining parts taken from reference TRBV7-2 and TRBJ2-5, reads GAGVSQSPSNKVTEKGKDVELRCDPISGHTALYWYRQSLGQGLEFLIYFQGNSAPDKSGLPSDRFSAERTGGSVSTLTIQRTQQEDSAVYLCASSLALGTGETQYFGPGTRLLVL.

This clonotype was picked up many times. The V and J genes are TRBV4-2 and TRBJ2-7; TRBD2 agrees at 7 bases. The V gene end was trimmed by 0 bases and the J gene end by 0 bases; junction bases not matched to a gene: 5. The CDR3 has 16 amino acids. Germline-derived CDR1 and CDR2 are LGHNA and YNFKEQ. CDR3 coding DNA: TGTGCCAGCAGCCAAGATGGGGGGGACTTCTCCTACGAGCAGTACTTC. It specifies CASSQDGGDFSYEQYF.

This clonotype was counted ten times or more. V usage is TRBV6-6 and J usage is TRBJ2-2; D unresolved. V dropped 1 base and J dropped 5 bases, with 5 bases sitting between them. Germline CDR1 is MNHNY and CDR2 is SVGAGI (reference sequence). This CDR3 has 13 residues. CDR3 sequence: CASSYFATGELFF. In DNA, the CDR3 is TGTGCCAGCAGTTACTTCGCAACCGGGGAGCTGTTTTTT.

This clonotype has ten or more counts. The J gene is TRBJ2-7, the V gene TRBV30, with a weak D call TRBD1 (6 bases). CDR1 is GTSNPN and CDR2 is SVGIG in the germline V gene (reference sequence). V lost 5 bases to trimming and J lost 0 bases, with 11 bases between them. The CDR3 has 13 residues. CDR3 residues: CAWWDTYSYEQYF. The CDR3 DNA reads as TGTGCCTGGTGGGACACCTACTCCTACGAGCAGTACTTC.

This clonotype was observed many times. The chain is built from TRBV19 and TRBJ1-2, with 11 bases identical to TRBD1. CDR3 length: 17 amino acids. CDR1 and CDR2 from the germline V gene are LNHDA and SQIVND (reference sequence). J gave up 2 bases and V 8 bases, and 13 bases lay outside the gene matches. CDR3 residues: CASRTAGQGVLNYGYTF. The DNA for the CDR3 is TGTGCCAGTCGGACAGCGGGACAGGGGGTTCTGAACTATGGCTACACCTTC.

This clonotype was found many times. V usage is TRBV5-1 and J usage is TRBJ2-6; maybe TRBD1 (5 bases). The CDR3 is made up of 16 amino acids. V gave up 0 bases and J gave up 0 bases, with 7 bases separating them. CDR1 is SGHRS, CDR2 YFSETQ, per germline. The CDR3 here is CASSLVGRSGANVLTF. Here the CDR3 DNA reads TGCGCCAGCAGCTTGGTGGGGCGCTCTGGGGCCAACGTCCTGACTTTC.